Given below is one TCR beta chain in context. The sample is drawn from a study of metastatic and nonmetastatic thyroid tumors. Authors' processing steps: The study built a papillary thyroid cancer distant-metastasis classifier from CDR3 differences across clinicopathological groups. MiXCR re-clonotyped the PCR reads for TCRdb. The V and J calls, along with clone size, are taken from TCRdb and not from the paper's own processing. The sample yields around 37,000 clones, roughly 27% seen once. Germline V CDR1 and CDR2: MNHEY, SMNVEV (reference sequence). V gave up 2 bases and J gave up 0 bases, with 11 bases separating them. The CDR3 totals 15 residues. Thyroid surgery was preceded by no treatment in any patient.

Source material: blood. The sequence was obtained from a female donor with papillary thyroid cancer or a benign thyroid nodule (not recorded which). Some clones in this sample may be carry-over from other donors' samples. The rearrangement uses TRBV27 and TRBJ2-7; D unresolved. The CDR3 is CASSLKGRSSYEQYF. The DNA of the CDR3 is TGTGCCAGCAGTTTAAAGGGTAGGTCCTCCTACGAGCAGTACTTC.